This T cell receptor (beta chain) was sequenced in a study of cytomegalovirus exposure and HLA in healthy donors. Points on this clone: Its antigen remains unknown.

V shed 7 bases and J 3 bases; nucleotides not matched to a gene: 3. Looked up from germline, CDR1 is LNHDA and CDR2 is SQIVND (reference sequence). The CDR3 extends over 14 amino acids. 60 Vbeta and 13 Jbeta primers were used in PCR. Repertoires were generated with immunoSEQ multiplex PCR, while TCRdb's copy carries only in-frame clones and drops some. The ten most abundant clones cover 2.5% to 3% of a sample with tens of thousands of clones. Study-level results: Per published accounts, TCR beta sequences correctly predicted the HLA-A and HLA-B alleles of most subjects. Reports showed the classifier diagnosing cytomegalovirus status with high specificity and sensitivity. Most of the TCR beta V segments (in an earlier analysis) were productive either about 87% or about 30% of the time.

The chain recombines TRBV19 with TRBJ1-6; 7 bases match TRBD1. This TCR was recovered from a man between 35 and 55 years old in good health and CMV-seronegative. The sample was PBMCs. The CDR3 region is CASKTGNYNSPLHF. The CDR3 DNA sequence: TGTGCCAGTAAGACAGGGAACTATAATTCACCCCTCCACTTT.